This entry is about one T cell receptor beta chain. Its matching antigen is unknown. This entry comes from a study of cytomegalovirus exposure and HLA in healthy donors. General observations from the study: Analysis performed later found roughly 17,000 TCR beta sequences associated with HLA alleles at 0.05 false discovery rate.

Use of 60 Vbeta and 13 Jbeta primers characterized the PCR. Original processing notes: Approximately 11 million of the about 80 million unique TCR beta chains counted in a later analysis were shared. Repertoires were generated with immunoSEQ multiplex PCR, while TCRdb's copy carries only in-frame clones and drops some. From that table come the V and J calls and clone size; the DNA was used to work out D and trimming. The table has about 140,000 clones, roughly 88% seen once. Germline loops: CDR1 SGHRS, CDR2 YFSETQ. The V and J ends lost 1 base and 4 bases, in that order; junction bases with no gene match: 6. The CDR3 is 15 residues long.

Sequencing used PBMCs. The V call is TRBV5-1, the J call TRBJ2-7; 9 nucleotides match TRBD2. This TCR was recovered from a woman aged 40-49 years in good health and CMV-seronegative. CDR3 residues: CASSLSSGRSYEQYF. The CDR3, as DNA: TGCGCCAGCAGCTTGAGTAGCGGGAGATCATACGAGCAGTACTTC.